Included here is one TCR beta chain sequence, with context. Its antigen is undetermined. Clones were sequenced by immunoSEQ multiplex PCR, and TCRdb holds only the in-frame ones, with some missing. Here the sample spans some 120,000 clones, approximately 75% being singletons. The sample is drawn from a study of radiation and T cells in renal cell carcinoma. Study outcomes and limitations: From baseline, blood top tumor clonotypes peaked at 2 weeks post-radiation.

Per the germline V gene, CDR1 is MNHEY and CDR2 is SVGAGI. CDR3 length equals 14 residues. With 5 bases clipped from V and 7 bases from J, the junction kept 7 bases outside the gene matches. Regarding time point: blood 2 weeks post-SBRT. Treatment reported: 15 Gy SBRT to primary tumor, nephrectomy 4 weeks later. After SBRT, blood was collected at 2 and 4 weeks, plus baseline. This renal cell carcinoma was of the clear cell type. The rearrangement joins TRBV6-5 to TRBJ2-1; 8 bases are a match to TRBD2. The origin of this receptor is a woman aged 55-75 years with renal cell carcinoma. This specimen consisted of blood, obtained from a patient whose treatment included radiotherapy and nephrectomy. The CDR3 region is CASSRSGAENEQFF. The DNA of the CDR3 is TGTGCCAGCAGTCGTAGCGGGGCGGAAAATGAGCAGTTCTTC.